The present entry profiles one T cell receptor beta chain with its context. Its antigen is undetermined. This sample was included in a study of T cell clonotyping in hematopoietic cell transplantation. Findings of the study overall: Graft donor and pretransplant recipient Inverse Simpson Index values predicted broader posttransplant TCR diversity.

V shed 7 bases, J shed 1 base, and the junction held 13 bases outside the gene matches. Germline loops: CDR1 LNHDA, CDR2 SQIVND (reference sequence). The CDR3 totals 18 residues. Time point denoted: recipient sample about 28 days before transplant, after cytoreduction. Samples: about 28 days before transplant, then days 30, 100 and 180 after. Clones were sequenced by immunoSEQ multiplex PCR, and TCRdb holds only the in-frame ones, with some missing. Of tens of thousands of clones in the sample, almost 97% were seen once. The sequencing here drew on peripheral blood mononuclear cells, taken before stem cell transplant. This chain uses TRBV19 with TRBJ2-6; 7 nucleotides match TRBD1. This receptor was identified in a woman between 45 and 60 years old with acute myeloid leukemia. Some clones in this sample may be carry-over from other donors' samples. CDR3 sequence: CASTPRDSGHSGANVLTF. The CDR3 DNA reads TGTGCCAGTACCCCCCGGGACAGCGGACATTCTGGGGCCAACGTCCTGACTTTC. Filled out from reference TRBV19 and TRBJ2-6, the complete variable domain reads DGGITQSPKYLFRKEGQNVTLSCEQNLNHDAMYWYRQDPGQGLRLIYYSQIVNDFQKGDIAEGYSVSREKKESFPLTVTSAQKNPTAFYLCASTPRDSGHSGANVLTFGAGSRLTVL.